This T cell receptor beta chain originates from a study of response to subunit inactivated influenza vaccine. Turning to this clonotype: Its cognate antigen is unknown.

MiXCR, run by TCRdb on the RT-PCR reads, gives a single entry per CDR3 protein. The table has 600,000 to 850,000 distinct CDR3 sequences, 14% seen once. Study-wide findings and caveats: It was the authors' suggestion that each seasonal influenza vaccination recruits few new T cells.

The sample consisted of PBMCs from blood, taken 14 to 15 days before vaccination. This sequence originates from a man over 45 who received an inactivated influenza vaccine.

CDR3 nucleotides: TGCAGTGCTAGAGATGAGCGACAGCCCCAGCATTTT. Amino acid sequence: CSARDERQPQHF. This chain joins TRBV20-1 and TRBJ1-5; D gene ambiguous. This CDR3 contains 12 residues. Trimming pared 0 bases from V and 7 bases from J, leaving 7 bases between. Germline assignment: CDR1 DFQATT and CDR2 SNEGSKA (reference sequence).